These T cell receptor beta chains were read from a single sample in a study of siplizumab effects on memory and regulatory T cells. The assay was immunoSEQ multiplex PCR, and TCRdb's table has in-frame clones only and misses some. The sample includes approximately 100,000 clones, 80% to 95% of them seen just once. The sequencing sample was made of non-Treg CD4+ T cells sorted from blood. The receptors derive from a human donor in good health. Each CDR3 is given without its conserved first and last residue. Each record gives: CDR3 length, V gene, CDR3 protein.

len: 13; v_gene: TRBV7-3; CDR3aa: ASSPGQGRITEAF
len: 13; v_gene: TRBV5-1; CDR3aa: ASSLVARGRGEAF
len: 13; v_gene: TRBV4-1; CDR3aa: ASSHPGQGTDTQY
len: 12; v_gene: TRBV7-2; CDR3aa: ASSLVSWTEGYT
len: 13; v_gene: TRBV30; CDR3aa: ASNPLLSGEETQY
len: 13; v_gene: TRBV19; CDR3aa: ASSIGPGFTDTQY
len: 14; v_gene: TRBV9; CDR3aa: ASSGVLNTGANVLT
len: 12; v_gene: TRBV21-1; CDR3aa: ASSKVGGNYGYT
len: 13; v_gene: TRBV5-5; CDR3aa: ASSFLLGSGSPLH
len: 14; v_gene: TRBV2; CDR3aa: ASSEEGDFTYNEQF
len: 11; v_gene: TRBV11-2; CDR3aa: ASSRTGSFGYT
len: 13; v_gene: TRBV5-1; CDR3aa: ASSLGGAGGDEQF
len: 16; v_gene: TRBV25-1; CDR3aa: ASSESPTSGMYVGELF
len: 16; v_gene: TRBV19; CDR3aa: ASSIGTSGGIAKNIQY
len: 13; v_gene: TRBV19; CDR3aa: ASSNPDVSYNEQF
len: 13; v_gene: TRBV27; CDR3aa: ASSRLQGEYTEAF
len: 13; v_gene: TRBV6-5; CDR3aa: ASSYSTGVWYGYT
len: 13; v_gene: TRBV10-3; CDR3aa: AISSTDRNTGELF